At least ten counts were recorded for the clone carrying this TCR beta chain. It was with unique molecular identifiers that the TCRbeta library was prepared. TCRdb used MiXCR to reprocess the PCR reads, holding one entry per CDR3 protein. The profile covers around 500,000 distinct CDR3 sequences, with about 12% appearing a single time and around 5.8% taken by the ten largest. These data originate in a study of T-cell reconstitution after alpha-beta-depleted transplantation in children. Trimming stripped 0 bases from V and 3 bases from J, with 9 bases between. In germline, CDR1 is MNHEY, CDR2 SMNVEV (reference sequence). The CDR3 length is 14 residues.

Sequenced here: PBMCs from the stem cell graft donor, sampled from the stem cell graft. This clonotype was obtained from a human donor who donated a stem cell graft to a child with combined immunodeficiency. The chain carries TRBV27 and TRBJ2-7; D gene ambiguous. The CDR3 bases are TGTGCCAGCAGTTTATCCGGACGGAGCTACGAGCAGTACTTC. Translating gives CASSLSGRSYEQYF.